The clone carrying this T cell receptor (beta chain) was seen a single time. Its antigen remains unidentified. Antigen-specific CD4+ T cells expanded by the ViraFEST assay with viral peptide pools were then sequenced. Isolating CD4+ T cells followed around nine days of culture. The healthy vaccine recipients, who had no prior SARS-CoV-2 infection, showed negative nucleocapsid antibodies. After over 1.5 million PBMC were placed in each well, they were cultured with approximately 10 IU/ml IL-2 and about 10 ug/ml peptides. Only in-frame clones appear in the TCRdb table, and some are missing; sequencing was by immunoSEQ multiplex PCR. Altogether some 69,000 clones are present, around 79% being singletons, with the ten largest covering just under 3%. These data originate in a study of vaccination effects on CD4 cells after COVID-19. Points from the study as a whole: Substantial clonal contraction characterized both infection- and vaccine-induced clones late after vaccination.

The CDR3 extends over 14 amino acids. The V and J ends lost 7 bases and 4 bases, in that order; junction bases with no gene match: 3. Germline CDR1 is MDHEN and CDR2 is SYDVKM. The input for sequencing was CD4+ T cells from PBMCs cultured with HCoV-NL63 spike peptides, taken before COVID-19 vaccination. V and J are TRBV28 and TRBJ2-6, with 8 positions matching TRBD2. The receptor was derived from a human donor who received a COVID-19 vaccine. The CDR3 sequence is CASKAGAGANVLTF. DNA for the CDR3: TGTGCCAGCAAAGCGGGGGCAGGGGCCAACGTCCTGACTTTC.